The rows below give T cell receptor beta chains drawn from one sample of a study of OX40 agonist ivuxolimab in advanced cancers. Generated by immunoSEQ multiplex PCR, the TCRdb table keeps only in-frame clones and is missing some. This table has about 63,000 clones, around 90% appearing once. Source: CD4+ or CD8+ T cells sorted from blood, taken in a trial of the OX40 agonist ivuxolimab. These receptors were obtained from an adult with an advanced solid tumor such as melanoma, head and neck, liver or kidney cancer. Each CDR3 is given with its conserved first and last residue. The D gene is left open where the match is weak.

d_call j_call v_call cdr3_nt cdr3_aa
TRBD1 TRBJ2-5 TRBV7-6 TGTGCCAGCAGCACACATGCCGGGACAGGGATAAAAGAGACCCAGTACTTC CASSTHAGTGIKETQYF
- TRBJ1-1 TRBV7-9 TGTGCCAGCAGCTCCCCCGGGTGGGGGACCCCGGTAGAGGTTTTCTTT CASSSPGWGTPVEVFF
- TRBJ2-7 TRBV4-2 TGTGCCAGCAGCCCTCGGACGAATACCTACGAGCAGTACTTC CASSPRTNTYEQYF
TRBD1 TRBJ2-2 TRBV5-1 TGCGCCAGCAGCCTCCGTGGGCTGACAGGGGTTAACACCGGGGAGCTGTTTTTT CASSLRGLTGVNTGELFF
- TRBJ1-2 TRBV30 TGTGCCTGGGTCCGGACGGGCTATGGCTACACCTTC CAWVRTGYGYTF
- TRBJ1-1 TRBV27 TGTGCCAGCCGACCCCCTGGGGAGAACACTGAAGCTTTCTTT CASRPPGENTEAFF
TRBD1 TRBJ1-2 TRBV6-5 TGTGCCAGCAGCGGACAGGGAGGCCCTAACTATGGCTACACCTTC CASSGQGGPNYGYTF
- TRBJ2-5 TRBV18 TGTGCCAGCTCACCATCTTCGGGTGTAGGGGCGCGCCCAGAGACCCAGTACTTC CASSPSSGVGARPETQYF
- TRBJ1-2 TRBV10-1 TGCGCCAGCAGCCGGGACACTACCTATGGCTACACCTTC CASSRDTTYGYTF
- TRBJ2-1 TRBV1 TGCACCAGCAGGTTTTGGGGCGGGGGGTACAATGAGCAGTTCTTC CTSRFWGGGYNEQFF
TRBD2 TRBJ2-7 TRBV27 TGTGCCAGCACCGCAGCGGGGCCATCCTACGAGCAGTACTTC CASTAAGPSYEQYF
- TRBJ1-3 TRBV28 TGTGCCAGCAGAACCCAGGGTGGGAACACCATATATTTT CASRTQGGNTIYF
TRBD2 TRBJ2-5 TRBV5-1 TGCGCCAGCAGCTTGGTAGCGGGAGAGACCCAGTACTTC CASSLVAGETQYF
- TRBJ2-1 TRBV18 TGTGCCAGCTCACCCAAGGGATTAAGTGAGGGTGAGCAGTTCTTC CASSPKGLSEGEQFF
TRBD2 TRBJ2-2 TRBV5-1 TGCGCCAGCAGCCTGTTGGGAGGGCCTTCCGGGGAGCTGTTTTTT CASSLLGGPSGELFF
- TRBJ1-5 TRBV28 TGTGCCAGCAGGGAGGGGAGGCAGCCCCAGCATTTT CASREGRQPQHF
- TRBJ2-3 TRBV21-1 TGTCCCTGGACTCGCGGGTCAGATACGCAGTATTTT CPWTRGSDTQYF
- TRBJ2-5 TRBV30 TGTGCCTGGAGTTTGGGGGCGCAGAAGACCCAGTACTTC CAWSLGAQKTQYF
TRBD2 TRBJ2-1 TRBV4-2 TGTGCCAGCAGCCAAGGGAACCTAGCGGGAGTTCACAATGAGCAGTTCTTC CASSQGNLAGVHNEQFF
TRBD1 TRBJ2-4 TRBV5-1 TGCGCCAGCAGCTACTCCGGGACAGAGGACATTCAGTACTTC CASSYSGTEDIQYF